This is a list of T cell receptor beta chains from one sample in a study of cytomegalovirus exposure and HLA in healthy donors. Sequencing was performed with immunoSEQ multiplex PCR; in TCRdb, only in-frame clones are kept and a portion is missing. The top ten clones hold roughly 3% of a sample with over 100,000 clones, 75% to 85% of them seen once. Sequencing was done on a sample of PBMCs. These receptors came from a woman aged 18-29 years in good health and CMV-seropositive. The CDR3 runs from the conserved cysteine through the conserved F or W. D genes are given only for firm matches. Clone size is not always given. Where it is, it says once, few, many or a class for expanded clones.

V gene	clone size	J gene	D gene	CDR3 DNA	CDR3 protein
TRBV11-2	NA	TRBJ2-5	NA	TGTGCCAGCAGCTTAGTCCCAGCGGAGGAGACCCAGTACTTC	CASSLVPAEETQYF
TRBV2	NA	TRBJ2-2	NA	TGTGCCAGCAGTACCAGCGCGGGCACCGGGGAGCTGTTTTTT	CASSTSAGTGELFF
TRBV14	NA	TRBJ2-1	TRBD2	TGTGCCAGCAGCCCCCTTTCGAGCGGGAGGAGGCAGTTCTTC	CASSPLSSGRRQFF
TRBV28	NA	TRBJ2-1	NA	TGTGCCAGTTCCCCATACAATGAGCAGTTCTTC	CASSPYNEQFF
TRBV10-3	NA	TRBJ2-2	TRBD1	TGTGCCATCAGTGAGTCCGCGACAGGGGTAGAGGGGGAGCTGTTTTTT	CAISESATGVEGELFF
TRBV7-3	NA	TRBJ2-7	TRBD2	TGTGCCAGCAGCTTAGAGGCGGGAGCCAGCTACGAGCAGTACTTC	CASSLEAGASYEQYF
TRBV11-2	NA	TRBJ2-5	TRBD1	TGTGCCAGCAGCTTAATTTATGTAGGCAGGGGGAAGGAGACCCAGTACTTC	CASSLIYVGRGKETQYF
TRBV18	NA	TRBJ2-2	TRBD2	TGTGCCAGTACAGGACTAGCGGGAGGCACCGGGGAGCTGTTTTTT	CASTGLAGGTGELFF
TRBV30	NA	TRBJ1-5	NA	TGTGCCTGTCAGGGTAGCAATCAGCCCCAGCATTTT	CACQGSNQPQHF
TRBV5-1	NA	TRBJ2-1	TRBD1	TGCGCCAGCAGTTTAGGGGGCCCCTACAATGAGCAGTTCTTC	CASSLGGPYNEQFF
TRBV27	once	TRBJ2-7	NA	TGTGCCAGCAGGGGTGACAGGAACTCCTACGAGCAGTACTTC	CASRGDRNSYEQYF
TRBV30	NA	TRBJ2-3	NA	TGTGCCTGGAGTAGGGGCCAACCGAACACAGATACGCAGTATTTT	CAWSRGQPNTDTQYF
TRBV5-4	NA	TRBJ1-1	TRBD1	TGTGCCAGCAGCCCCAAAACGGGTACAGGGGGCGGCACTGAAGCTTTCTTT	CASSPKTGTGGGTEAFF
TRBV18	NA	TRBJ2-2	TRBD2	TGTGCCAGCTCCGGGACTAGCGGGGGCACCGGGGAGCTGTTTTTT	CASSGTSGGTGELFF
TRBV18	NA	TRBJ2-3	NA	TGTGCCAGCTCACCAGGGGGGGATACGCAGTATTTT	CASSPGGDTQYF
TRBV21-1	NA	TRBJ1-2	NA	TGTGCCAGCAGCATGCCCGGGAGGGGTGGCTACACCTTC	CASSMPGRGGYTF
TRBV5-4	NA	TRBJ1-1	NA	TGTGCCAGCAGCCCTGCTGGGACAAGCGCTGAAGCTTTCTTT	CASSPAGTSAEAFF
TRBV6-5	NA	TRBJ1-1	TRBD1	TGTGCCAGCAGTTCTACAGGGGCAGACACTGAAGCTTTCTTT	CASSSTGADTEAFF
TRBV11-2	NA	TRBJ2-1	NA	TGTGCCAGCAGCTTAGATAGTCCGCTCAATGAGCAGTTCTTC	CASSLDSPLNEQFF
TRBV5-6	few	TRBJ1-1	NA	TGTGCCAGCAGCTTGGTCAGGAACACTGAAGCTTTCTTT	CASSLVRNTEAFF
TRBV25-1	NA	TRBJ2-1	NA	TGTGCCAGCAGTGAATTAGGGGGGGCCCCATACAATGAGCAGTTCTTC	CASSELGGAPYNEQFF
TRBV9	NA	TRBJ2-5	TRBD2	TGTGCCAGCAGCGTAGGGGGAGGGATTGCGGAGACCCAGTACTTC	CASSVGGGIAETQYF
TRBV19	NA	TRBJ2-1	TRBD2	TGTGCCAGTAGTCTTCGACTAGCGGGCCCACTGGAGGCTTACAATGAGCAGTTCTTC	CASSLRLAGPLEAYNEQFF
TRBV7-2	NA	TRBJ2-7	TRBD1	TGTGCCAGCAGCCGCCGGACAGGGGGATCCTACGAGCAGTACTTC	CASSRRTGGSYEQYF
TRBV28	NA	TRBJ1-1	NA	TGTGCCAGCAGTTTATTGGGGGGGGAGTCGGACACTGAAGCTTTCTTT	CASSLLGGESDTEAFF
TRBV19	NA	TRBJ1-1	NA	TGTGCCAGTAGTCCATCCACAGGGATGAACACTGAAGCTTTCTTT	CASSPSTGMNTEAFF
TRBV28	NA	TRBJ1-2	NA	TGTGCCAGCAGGCTGTACAGGGACTATGGCTACACCTTC	CASRLYRDYGYTF
TRBV6-5	NA	TRBJ2-7	NA	TGTGCCAGCAGTTACTCCCGGACAGTAAACTACGAGCAGTACTTC	CASSYSRTVNYEQYF
TRBV27	NA	TRBJ1-1	NA	TGTGCCAGCAGTTGGGTTCGTGGGGCCACTGAAGCTTTCTTT	CASSWVRGATEAFF
TRBV27	NA	TRBJ1-1	TRBD1	TGTGCCAGCAGTCCGGGGACAGGGCGGGACTCTGAAGCTTTCTTT	CASSPGTGRDSEAFF
TRBV5-1	once	TRBJ2-3	NA	TGCGCCAGCAGCTTGGGAGGGCGCGGGGGCACAGATACGCAGTATTTT	CASSLGGRGGTDTQYF
TRBV18	NA	TRBJ2-5	TRBD2	TGTGCCAGCTCTAGCGGGAGGGCAGAGACCCAGTACTTC	CASSSGRAETQYF
TRBV6-5	NA	TRBJ2-1	NA	TGTGCCAGCAGTTACCGGGAGCGTGGCGGGCAGTTCTTC	CASSYRERGGQFF
TRBV11-2	once	TRBJ2-7	NA	TGTGCCAGCAGCTTAGTGGCTAGCCGTAACTACGAGCAGTACTTC	CASSLVASRNYEQYF
TRBV10-1	NA	TRBJ1-1	NA	TGCGCCAGCAGCGTTGGACAAGGTGAAGCTTTCTTT	CASSVGQGEAFF
TRBV6-1	few	TRBJ1-2	TRBD1	TGTGCCAGCAGGGCAGGTTACCGACAGGGGTATGGCTACACCTTC	CASRAGYRQGYGYTF